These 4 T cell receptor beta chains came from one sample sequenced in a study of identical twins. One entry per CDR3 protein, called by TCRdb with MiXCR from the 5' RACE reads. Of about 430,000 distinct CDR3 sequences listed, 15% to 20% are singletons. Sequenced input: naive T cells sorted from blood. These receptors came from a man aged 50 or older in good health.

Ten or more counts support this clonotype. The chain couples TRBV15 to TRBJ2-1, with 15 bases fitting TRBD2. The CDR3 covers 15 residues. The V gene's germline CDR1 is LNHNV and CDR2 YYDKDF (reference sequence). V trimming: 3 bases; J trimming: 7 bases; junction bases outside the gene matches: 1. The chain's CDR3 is CATSRGLAGGNEQFF. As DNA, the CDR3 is TGTGCCACCAGCAGGGGACTAGCGGGGGGAAATGAGCAGTTCTTC.

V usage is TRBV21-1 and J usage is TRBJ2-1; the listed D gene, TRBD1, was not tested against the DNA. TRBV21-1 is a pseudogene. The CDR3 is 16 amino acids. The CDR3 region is CASSKRAGESYNEQFF. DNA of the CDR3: TGTGCCAGCAGCAAACGGGCGGGGGAGAGTTACAATGAGCAGTTCTTC.

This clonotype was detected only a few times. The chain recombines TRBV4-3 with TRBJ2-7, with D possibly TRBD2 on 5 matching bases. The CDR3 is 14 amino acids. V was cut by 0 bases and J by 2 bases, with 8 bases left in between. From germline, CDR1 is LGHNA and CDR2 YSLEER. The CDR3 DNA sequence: TGCGCCAGCAGCCAAGATCGGAGGACCTACGAGCAGTACTTC. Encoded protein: CASSQDRRTYEQYF.

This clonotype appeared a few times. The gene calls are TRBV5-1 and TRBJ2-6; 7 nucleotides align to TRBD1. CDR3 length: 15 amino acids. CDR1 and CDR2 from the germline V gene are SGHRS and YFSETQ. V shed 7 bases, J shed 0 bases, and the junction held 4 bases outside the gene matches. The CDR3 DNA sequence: TGCGCCAGCCACACAGGGGACTCTGGGGCCAACGTCCTGACTTTC. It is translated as CASHTGDSGANVLTF.